These T cell receptor beta chains were read from a single sample in a study of cytotoxic CD8 clonotypes in ibrutinib-treated CLL. Here immunoSEQ multiplex PCR was the method, and the copy in TCRdb shows in-frame clones only, minus some. The sample holds tens of thousands of clones, about 65% seen once. Sequenced here: PBMCs, sampled after 12 months of ibrutinib treatment. All receptors derive from a human donor with chronic lymphocytic leukemia. Each CDR3 is given with its conserved first and last residue. The order of the fields is J gene, V gene, CDR3 protein.

TRBJ2-7,TRBV19,CASSIDRSYEQYF
TRBJ1-1,TRBV2,CATGTGPVGFTEAFF
TRBJ2-1,TRBV7-7,CASSHPGQGIDEQFF
TRBJ2-7,TRBV5-4,CASSLESSGSYEQYF
TRBJ1-5,TRBV28,CASSFGTVYSNQPQHF
TRBJ2-5,TRBV2,CASSEYREETQYF
TRBJ1-4,TRBV4-1,CASMPGQRQTTNEKLFF
TRBJ2-7,TRBV15,CATSREVWTSGKTYEQYF
TRBJ1-3,TRBV30,CAWSVGTGSYSGNTIYF
TRBJ2-2,TRBV19,CAISSGLQSGELFF
TRBJ2-7,TRBV7-2,CASSTKRGSPYEQYF
TRBJ2-2,TRBV19,CASRKPGTTGGELFF
TRBJ2-3,TRBV19,CASSIDGRMDTQYF
TRBJ2-7,TRBV19,CASSAAGSSYEQYF
TRBJ1-2,TRBV9,CASSADPWGANYGYTF
TRBJ2-7,TRBV27,CASSRRGSYEQYF
TRBJ2-2,TRBV6-1,CASADRGFTGELFF
TRBJ2-1,TRBV10-3,CAISERDPRGDEQFF
TRBJ2-2,TRBV2,CASSEANTGELFF
TRBJ2-3,TRBV28,CASSSLGERLTDTQYF
TRBJ2-5,TRBV2,CASISGQGVETQYF
TRBJ1-1,TRBV9,CASSVGQGETEAFF
TRBJ2-3,TRBV29-1,CSVPGLADASSTDTQYF
TRBJ2-1,TRBV4-2,CASSQGLTSGRNEQFF
TRBJ2-3,TRBV6-5,CASSYLGGSTDTQYF
TRBJ1-1,TRBV19,CASSLSHTEAFF
TRBJ2-5,TRBV5-5,CASSLGGQGVQETQYF
TRBJ2-1,TRBV7-9,CASSQPWTGSGHEQFF
TRBJ2-6,TRBV27,CASGKTGYGANVLTF
TRBJ2-5,TRBV7-2,CASSPGHRPRVEETQYF
TRBJ1-1,TRBV29-1,CSARQGTDTEAFF
TRBJ2-5,TRBV29-1,CSVRGGPGETQYF
TRBJ2-5,TRBV5-8,CASRRQGRETQYF
TRBJ1-1,TRBV6-5,CASSSLDRETAFF
TRBJ2-7,TRBV28,CASKAPGTTYEQYF
TRBJ2-5,TRBV7-2,CASSPRWDRVSQETQYF
TRBJ2-2,TRBV5-1,CASSLASTYTGELFF
TRBJ2-1,TRBV9,CASSRGVSSYNEQFF
TRBJ2-7,TRBV6-1,CASSAQRTSGNSYEQYF
TRBJ2-4,TRBV27,CASRPWEGGRNIQYF
TRBJ1-1,TRBV19,CASRQGPESTEAFF
TRBJ2-7,TRBV5-4,CASSLVGGLSYEQYF
TRBJ2-7,TRBV27,CASSLLGTGGYEQYF
TRBJ2-5,TRBV28,CASSLQVETQYF
TRBJ2-1,TRBV9,CASSPGLAGGSSYNEQFF
TRBJ2-1,TRBV19,CASSTSSGTSGSGEQFF
TRBJ1-5,TRBV19,CASSIDVGQPQHF
TRBJ1-1,TRBV4-3,CASSRQRSTEAFF
TRBJ2-1,TRBV7-9,CASSRTRGEGNEQFF
TRBJ2-4,TRBV6-6,CASKGGNIQYF